This T cell receptor beta chain was found in a study of circulating and synovial CD4+ cells in juvenile arthritis. Points on this clone: The antigen is undetermined.

Clones were sequenced by immunoSEQ multiplex PCR, and TCRdb holds only the in-frame ones, with some missing. The table lists some 33,000 clones, approximately 96% of them singletons, with around 0.7% in the top ten. Study conclusions and caveats: Measured synovium overlap likely understates the true shared repertoire. These blood cells shared more CDR3 sequences with synovium than bulk blood. Some such blood samples were as oligoclonal as synovium.

V was pared by 2 bases and J by 5 bases, with 14 bases between. Germline loops: CDR1 SEHNR, CDR2 FQNEAQ (reference sequence). CDR3 size: 15 residues. The V and J genes are TRBV7-9 and TRBJ2-3, with a weak D call TRBD2 (5 bases). The clonotype originates from a human donor with juvenile idiopathic arthritis. The sample consisted of CD4+ T cells from blood. CDR3: CASSLNSLAGDTQYF. The CDR3 DNA reads TGTGCCAGCAGCTTAAATTCGCTAGCTGGAGATACGCAGTATTTT.